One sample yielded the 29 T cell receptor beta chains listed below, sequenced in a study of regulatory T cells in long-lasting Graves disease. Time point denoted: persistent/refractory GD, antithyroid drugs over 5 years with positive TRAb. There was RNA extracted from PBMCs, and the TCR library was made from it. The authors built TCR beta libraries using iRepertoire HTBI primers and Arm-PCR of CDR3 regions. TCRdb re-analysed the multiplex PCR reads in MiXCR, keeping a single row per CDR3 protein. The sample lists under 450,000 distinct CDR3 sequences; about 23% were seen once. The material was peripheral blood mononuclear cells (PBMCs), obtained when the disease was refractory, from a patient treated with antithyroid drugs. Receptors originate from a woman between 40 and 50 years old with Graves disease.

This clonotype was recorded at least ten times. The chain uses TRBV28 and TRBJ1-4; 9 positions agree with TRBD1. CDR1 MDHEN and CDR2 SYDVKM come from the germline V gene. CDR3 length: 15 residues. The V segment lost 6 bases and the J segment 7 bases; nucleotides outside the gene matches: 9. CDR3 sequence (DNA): TGTGCCAGCAGCAATCCCGGGACAGGGAGTGAAAAACTGTTTTTT. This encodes CASSNPGTGSEKLFF.

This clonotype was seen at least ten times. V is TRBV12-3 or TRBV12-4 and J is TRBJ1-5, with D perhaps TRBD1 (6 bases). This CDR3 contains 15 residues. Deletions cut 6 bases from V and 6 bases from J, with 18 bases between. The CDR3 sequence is CASSYAAGAIQPQHF. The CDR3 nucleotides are TGTGCCAGCAGCTATGCCGCGGGGGCTATTCAGCCCCAGCATTTT.

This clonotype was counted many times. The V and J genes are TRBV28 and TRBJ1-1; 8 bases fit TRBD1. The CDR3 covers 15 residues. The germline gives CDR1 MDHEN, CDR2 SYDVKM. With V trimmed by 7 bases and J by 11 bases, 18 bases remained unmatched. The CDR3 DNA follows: TGTGCCAGCAATACTCCGGGACAGGCACTTCGTGGGGCTTTCTTT. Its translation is CASNTPGQALRGAFF.

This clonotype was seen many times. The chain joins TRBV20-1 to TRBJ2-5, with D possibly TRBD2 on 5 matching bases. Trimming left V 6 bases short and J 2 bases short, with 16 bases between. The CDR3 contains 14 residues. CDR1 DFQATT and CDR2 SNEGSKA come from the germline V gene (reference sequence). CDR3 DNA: TGCAGTGCAAACCCTCTGGACTTGCAAGAGACCCAGTACTTC. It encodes CSANPLDLQETQYF.

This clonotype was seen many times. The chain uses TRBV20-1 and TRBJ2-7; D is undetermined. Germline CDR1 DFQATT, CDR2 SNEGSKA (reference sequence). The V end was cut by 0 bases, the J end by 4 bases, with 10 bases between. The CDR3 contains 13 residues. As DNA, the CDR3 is TGCAGTGCTAGAGAGGGTCATAAATACGAGCAGTACTTC. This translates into CSAREGHKYEQYF.

The CDR3 protein is CASSPRGRSSYNEQFF. The CDR3 DNA is TGTGCCAGCAGCCCTCGGGGCCGTAGCTCCTACAATGAGCAGTTCTTC. The chain has TRBV7-2 and TRBJ2-1; D possibly uses TRBD1 or TRBD2 (5 bases each). The V end was cut by 5 bases, the J end by 0 bases, with 14 bases between. CDR1 is SGHTA and CDR2 is FQGNSA in the germline V gene. This CDR3 is built from 16 residues.

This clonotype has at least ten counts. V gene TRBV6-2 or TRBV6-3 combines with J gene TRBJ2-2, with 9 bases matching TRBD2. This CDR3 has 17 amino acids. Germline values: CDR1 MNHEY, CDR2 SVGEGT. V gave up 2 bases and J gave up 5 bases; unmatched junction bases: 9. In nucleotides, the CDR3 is TGTGCCAGCAGTTACGTGGGGCGGGAGGGCGATACCGGGGAGCTGTTTTTT. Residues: CASSYVGREGDTGELFF.

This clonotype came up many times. CDR3 loop: CASSSPGQRSKLFF. The CDR3 DNA reads TGTGCCAGCAGTTCCCCCGGACAGCGTTCGAAACTGTTTTTT. V and J are TRBV12-3 or TRBV12-4 and TRBJ1-4; the D gene is possibly TRBD1 (6 bases). The CDR3 sequence is 14 residues long. Trimming left V 4 bases short and J 11 bases short, with 17 bases between.

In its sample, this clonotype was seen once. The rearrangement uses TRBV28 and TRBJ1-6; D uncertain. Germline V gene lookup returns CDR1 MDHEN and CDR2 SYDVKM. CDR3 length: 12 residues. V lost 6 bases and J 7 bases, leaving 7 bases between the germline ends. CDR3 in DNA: TGTGCCAGCAGACAGAGAAATTCACCCCTCCACTTT. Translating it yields CASRQRNSPLHF.

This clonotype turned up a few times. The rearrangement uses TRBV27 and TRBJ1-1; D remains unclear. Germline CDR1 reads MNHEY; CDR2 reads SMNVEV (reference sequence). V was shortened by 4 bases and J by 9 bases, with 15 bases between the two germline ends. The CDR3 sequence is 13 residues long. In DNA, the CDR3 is TGTGCCAGCAGTTCAGGACCTTCGGGTAAAGCTTTCTTT. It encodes CASSSGPSGKAFF.

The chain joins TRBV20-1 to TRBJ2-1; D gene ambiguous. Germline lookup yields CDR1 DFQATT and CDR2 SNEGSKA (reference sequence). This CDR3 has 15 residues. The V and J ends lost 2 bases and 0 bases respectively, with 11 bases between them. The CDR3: CSARKVHSSYNEQFF. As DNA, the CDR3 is TGCAGTGCTAGAAAAGTCCATAGCTCCTACAATGAGCAGTTCTTC.

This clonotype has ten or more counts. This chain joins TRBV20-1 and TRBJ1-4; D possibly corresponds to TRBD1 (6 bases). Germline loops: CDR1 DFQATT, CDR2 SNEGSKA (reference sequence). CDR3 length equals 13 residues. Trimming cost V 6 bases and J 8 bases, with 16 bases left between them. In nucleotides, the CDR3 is TGCAGTGCAAAAGACAGGATGCGGGAAAAACTGTTTTTT. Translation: CSAKDRMREKLFF.

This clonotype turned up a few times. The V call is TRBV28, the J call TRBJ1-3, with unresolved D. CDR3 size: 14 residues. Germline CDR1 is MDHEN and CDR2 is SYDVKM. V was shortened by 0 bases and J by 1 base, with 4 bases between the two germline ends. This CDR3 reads CASSLWLSGNTIYF. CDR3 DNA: TGTGCCAGCAGTTTATGGCTGTCTGGAAACACCATATATTTT.

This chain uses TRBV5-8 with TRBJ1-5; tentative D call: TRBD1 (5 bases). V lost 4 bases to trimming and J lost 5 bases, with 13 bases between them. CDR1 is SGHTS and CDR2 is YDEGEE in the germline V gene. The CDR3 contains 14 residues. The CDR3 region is CASSPRDSDQPQHF. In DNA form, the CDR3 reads TGTGCCAGCAGCCCCCGGGACTCAGATCAGCCCCAGCATTTT.

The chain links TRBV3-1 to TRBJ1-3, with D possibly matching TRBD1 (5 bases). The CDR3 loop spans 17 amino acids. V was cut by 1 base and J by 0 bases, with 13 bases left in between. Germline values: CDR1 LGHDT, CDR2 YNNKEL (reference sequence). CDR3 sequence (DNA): TGTGCCAGCAGCCAAGTACGGCCAGACAGCTCTGGAAACACCATATATTTT. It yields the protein CASSQVRPDSSGNTIYF.

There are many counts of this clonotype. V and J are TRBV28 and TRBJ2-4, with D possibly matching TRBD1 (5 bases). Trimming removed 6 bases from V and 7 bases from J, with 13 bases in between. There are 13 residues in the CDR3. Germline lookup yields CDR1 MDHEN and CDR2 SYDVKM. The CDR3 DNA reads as TGTGCCAGCAGCCCTATGGGGCTGAACATTCAGTACTTC. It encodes CASSPMGLNIQYF.

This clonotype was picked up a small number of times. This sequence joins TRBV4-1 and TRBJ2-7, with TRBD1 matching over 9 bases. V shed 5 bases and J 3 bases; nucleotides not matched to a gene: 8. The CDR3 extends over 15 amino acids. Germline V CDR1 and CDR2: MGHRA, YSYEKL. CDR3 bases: TGCGCCAGCAGCGCCCGGGACAGGGATCTCTACGAGCAGTACTTC. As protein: CASSARDRDLYEQYF.

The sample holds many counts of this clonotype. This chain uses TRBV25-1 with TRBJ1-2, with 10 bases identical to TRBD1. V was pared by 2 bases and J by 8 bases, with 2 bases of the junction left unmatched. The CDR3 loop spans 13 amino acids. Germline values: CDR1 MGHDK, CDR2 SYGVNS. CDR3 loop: CASSEGTGAGYTF. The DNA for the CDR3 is TGTGCCAGCAGTGAAGGGACAGGGGCCGGCTACACCTTC.

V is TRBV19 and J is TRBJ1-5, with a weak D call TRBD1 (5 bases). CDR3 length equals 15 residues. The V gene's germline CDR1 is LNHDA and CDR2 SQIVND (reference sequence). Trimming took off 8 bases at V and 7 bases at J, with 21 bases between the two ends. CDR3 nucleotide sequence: TGTGCCAGTGTCTGGGGGGTAGCAGGCGGGCAGCCCCAGCATTTT. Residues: CASVWGVAGGQPQHF. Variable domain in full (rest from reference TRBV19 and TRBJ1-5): DGGITQSPKYLFRKEGQNVTLSCEQNLNHDAMYWYRQDPGQGLRLIYYSQIVNDFQKGDIAEGYSVSREKKESFPLTVTSAQKNPTAFYLCASVWGVAGGQPQHFGDGTRLSIL.

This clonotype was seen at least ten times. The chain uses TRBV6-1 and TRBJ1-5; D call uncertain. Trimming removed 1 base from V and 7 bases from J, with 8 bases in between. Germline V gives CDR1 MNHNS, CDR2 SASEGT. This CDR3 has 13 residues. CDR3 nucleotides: TGTGCCAGCAGTGAAGAGTATGGCCAGCCCCAGCATTTT. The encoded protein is CASSEEYGQPQHF.

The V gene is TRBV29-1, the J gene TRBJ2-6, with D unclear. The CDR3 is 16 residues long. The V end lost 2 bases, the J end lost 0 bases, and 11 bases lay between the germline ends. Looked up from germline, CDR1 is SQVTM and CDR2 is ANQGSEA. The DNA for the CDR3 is TGCAGCGTTGAAATCGAGTGGAGCTCTGGGGCCAACGTCCTGACTTTC. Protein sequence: CSVEIEWSSGANVLTF.

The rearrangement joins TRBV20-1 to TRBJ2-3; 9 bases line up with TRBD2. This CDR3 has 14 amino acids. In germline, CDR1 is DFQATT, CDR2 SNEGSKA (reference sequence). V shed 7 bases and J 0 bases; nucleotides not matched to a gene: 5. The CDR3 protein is CSGQREESTDTQYF. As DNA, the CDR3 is TGCAGTGGCCAGCGGGAGGAGAGCACAGATACGCAGTATTTT.

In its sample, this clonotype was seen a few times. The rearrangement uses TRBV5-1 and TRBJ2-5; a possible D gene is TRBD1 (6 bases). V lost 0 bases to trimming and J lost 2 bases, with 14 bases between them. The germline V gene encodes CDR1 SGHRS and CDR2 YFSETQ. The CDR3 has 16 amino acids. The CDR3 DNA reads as TGCGCCAGCAGCTTGGTGCAGGGGCGCCAACAAGAGACCCAGTACTTC. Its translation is CASSLVQGRQQETQYF.

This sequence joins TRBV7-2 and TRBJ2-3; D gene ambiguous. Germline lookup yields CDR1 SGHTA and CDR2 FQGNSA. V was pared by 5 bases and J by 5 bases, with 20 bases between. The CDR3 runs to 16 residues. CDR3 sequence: CASSPRRRQSIDTQYF. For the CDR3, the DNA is TGTGCCAGCAGCCCAAGGCGTCGCCAGTCGATAGATACGCAGTATTTT.

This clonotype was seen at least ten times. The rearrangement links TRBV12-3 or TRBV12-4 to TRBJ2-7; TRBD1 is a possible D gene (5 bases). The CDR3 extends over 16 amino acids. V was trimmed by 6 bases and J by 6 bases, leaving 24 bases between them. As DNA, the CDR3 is TGTGCCAGCAGCCTAACAGTGTTCGGGTCTAGGGGCGAGCAGTACTTC. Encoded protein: CASSLTVFGSRGEQYF.

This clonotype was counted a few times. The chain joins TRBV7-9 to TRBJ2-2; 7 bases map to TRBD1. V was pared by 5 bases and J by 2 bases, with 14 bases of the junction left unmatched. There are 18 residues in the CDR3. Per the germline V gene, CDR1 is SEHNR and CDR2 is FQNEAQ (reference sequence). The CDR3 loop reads CASSPSLRDRVNTGELFF. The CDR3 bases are TGTGCCAGCAGCCCCAGCTTACGGGACAGAGTCAACACCGGGGAGCTGTTTTTT.

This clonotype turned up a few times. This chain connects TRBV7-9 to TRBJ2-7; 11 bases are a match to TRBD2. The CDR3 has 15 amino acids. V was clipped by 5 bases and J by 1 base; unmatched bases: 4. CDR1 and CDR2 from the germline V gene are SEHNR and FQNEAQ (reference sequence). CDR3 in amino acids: CASSTGTSGSYEQYF. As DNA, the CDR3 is TGTGCCAGCAGCACGGGGACTAGCGGATCCTACGAGCAGTACTTC. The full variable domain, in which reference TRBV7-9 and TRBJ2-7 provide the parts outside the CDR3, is DTGVSQNPRHKITKRGQNVTFRCDPISEHNRLYWYRQTLGQGPEFLTYFQNEAQLEKSRLLSDRFSAERPKGSFSTLEIQRTEQGDSAMYLCASSTGTSGSYEQYFGPGTRLTVT.

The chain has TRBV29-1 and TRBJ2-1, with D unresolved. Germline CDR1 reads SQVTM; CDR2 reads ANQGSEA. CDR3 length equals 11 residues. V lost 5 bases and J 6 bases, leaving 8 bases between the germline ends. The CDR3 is CSVRTVNEQFF. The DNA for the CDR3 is TGCAGCGTTCGTACAGTCAATGAGCAGTTCTTC.

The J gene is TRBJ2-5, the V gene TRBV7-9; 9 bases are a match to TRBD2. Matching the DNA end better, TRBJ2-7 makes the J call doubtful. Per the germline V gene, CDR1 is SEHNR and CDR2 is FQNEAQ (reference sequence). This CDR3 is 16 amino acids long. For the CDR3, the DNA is TGTGCCAGCAGCTTAGCGACTAGCGGACAAGCCTACGAGCAGTACTTC. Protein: CASSLATSGQAYEQYF.